This T cell receptor beta chain was found in a study of T cell clonotyping in hematopoietic cell transplantation (dated by TCRdb to the early 2020s). Concerning the study at large: Pretransplant recipient samples were obtained after cytoreduction. A total of roughly 150 blood samples were collected in the study from about 40 consecutive transplant recipients and their related donors. Recruitment of patients was conducted between 2015 and early 2017, and follow-up was continued until September 2020 or death. Study-wide conclusions, independent of this receptor: Only a small fraction of recipient repertoires overlapped donor repertoires, with over 95% appearing de novo at the given depth. Broader TCR repertoire diversity after transplant was predicted by Inverse Simpson Index values from donors and from recipients before transplant. Sample size was limited, and cells were not sorted, so CD4 and CD8 repertoire contributions could not be separated. Recipient TCR diversity fell after transplant, with pathologically expanded clonotypes rising progressively from day 30 to day 180.

According to the study, the label for this sample's time point signals: recipient sample about 28 days before transplant, after cytoreduction. Blood from recipients was drawn about 28 days before transplant and again at days 30, 100 and 180 after transplant. Nuclei Lysis Solution was used to extract genomic DNA from fresh or cryopreserved unfractionated peripheral blood mononuclear cells. The immunoSEQ assay, a bias-controlled multiplex PCR with V- and J-specific primers, was used to amplify TCR beta CDR3 regions from genomic DNA. A proprietary barcode and Illumina adapter sequences were added to the CDR3 amplicons in a second PCR step. An Illumina MiSeq instrument was used for sequencing of the CDR3 libraries. The paper's processing steps were these. Export and quality control were done with immunoSEQ Analyzer 3.0, while downstream analyses used R Bioconductor and Immunarch. Only productive rearrangements in the normalized downsampled data set were used to calculate repertoire metrics. Pathologically expanded clonotypes were defined as those larger than 5 templates in the normalized cohort. The Inverse Simpson Index served as the measure of repertoire diversity. The non-normalized data set was used for CMV-specificity analyses so that all clonotypes could be captured. TCRdb stores this immuneACCESS table with in-frame sequences only. Part of the clones is absent; in the studies checked, under half of the shortfall reflects unresolved V genes, and no reason is known for the rest. That table is the source of V, J and clone size, and D and trimming were worked out from the DNA. This sample is represented by about 18,000 clones; about 82% of them were singletons. In total, the top ten clones hold about 8.4% of the sample.

Based on the germline V gene, the CDR1 and CDR2 sequences are SGHTS and YDEGEE. Taken from cysteine to phenylalanine, the CDR3 has 13 residues. Solely the CDR3 DNA is kept, with 39 bases framed from the first base. V loses 5 bases of germline sequence and J loses 9 bases, and the interval between the two ends is 12 bases. With regard to this clone: No antigen is known for it. Base quality data are lacking; no much larger clone is found one base away.

The sequencing used peripheral blood mononuclear cells, collected before stem cell transplant. The chain is assembled from TRBV5-8 and TRBJ1-6, with the D gene uncertain. The clonotype was recovered from a man over 45 with acute myeloid leukemia. Some clones in this sample may be carry-over from other donors' samples. The base sequence is TGTGCCAGCAGAACGGGTGCTGGTTCACCCCTCCACTTT. It translates as CASRTGAGSPLHF.